The clone carrying this T cell receptor (beta chain) was recorded many times. Its antigen is unknown. The sample comes from a study of T-cell reconstitution after alpha-beta-depleted transplantation in children. The study, taken as a whole, reports: The origin of alpha-beta T cells about two months after transplant was reportedly several hundred expanded graft clones.

The TCRbeta library incorporated unique molecular identifiers. TCRdb re-called the PCR reads through MiXCR, storing one row per CDR3 protein. The top ten hold less than 15% of the sample, which has about 580,000 distinct CDR3 sequences, 23% seen once. Deletions cut 7 bases from V and 0 bases from J, with 15 bases between. This CDR3 is 15 amino acids long. This sample comprised PBMCs, mostly from graft donor cells, obtained 360 days after TCRalphabeta/CD19-depleted stem cell transplant. The TCR was taken from a boy in the first two years of life who had a stem cell transplant for acute myeloid leukemia, so the T cells may come from the graft donor. This chain joins TRBV12-3 or TRBV12-4 and TRBJ1-1, with a tentative D call TRBD1 (6 bases). CDR3 bases: TGTGCCAGCACCAAGACAGGTGCCCTGAACACTGAAGCTTTCTTT. It yields the protein CASTKTGALNTEAFF.